These 13 T cell receptor beta chains were all obtained from the same sample, sequenced in a study of vaccination effects on CD4 cells after COVID-19. The table came from immunoSEQ multiplex PCR; TCRdb's copy has only in-frame clones and leaves some out. The sample shows tens of thousands of clones, roughly 73% of them seen only once. Cells that had been cultured for roughly 9 days were the source of isolated CD4+ T cells. All study participants received two doses of BNT162b2 or mRNA-1273 vaccine. Their cognate antigens are unknown. The sequencing here drew on CD4+ T cells from PBMCs cultured without peptide, taken after COVID-19 vaccination. These receptors came from a human donor who received a COVID-19 vaccine.

The rearrangement uses TRBV30 and TRBJ2-3, with 8 positions matching TRBD1. This CDR3 is 14 amino acids long. Trimming took 5 bases from V and 1 from J; bases not matched to a gene: 5. The V gene's germline CDR1 is GTSNPN and CDR2 SVGIG (reference sequence). The CDR3 nucleotides are TGTGCCTGGGGACGGACAGGGCGCACAGATACGCAGTATTTT. Protein: CAWGRTGRTDTQYF. The variable domain in full, with the rest retrieved from reference TRBV30 and TRBJ2-3, is SQTIHQWPATLVQPVGSPLSLECTVEGTSNPNLYWYRQAAGRGLQLLFYSVGIGQISSEVPQNLSASRPQDRQFILSSKKLLLSDSGFYLCAWGRTGRTDTQYFGPGTRLTVL.

This clone has only a few counts. The rearrangement joins TRBV28 to TRBJ2-3, with 8 nucleotides matching TRBD1. This CDR3 comprises 15 residues. V was pared by 4 bases and J by 8 bases, with 11 bases of the junction left unmatched. Germline CDR1 MDHEN, CDR2 SYDVKM. The CDR3 protein is CASSSSSVQGVTQYF. In nucleotides, the CDR3 is TGTGCCAGCAGTTCCTCTTCCGTACAGGGGGTTACGCAGTATTTT.

The J gene is TRBJ1-2, the V gene TRBV27, with 7 positions matching TRBD1. The CDR3 extends over 17 amino acids. Germline lookup yields CDR1 MNHEY and CDR2 SMNVEV (reference sequence). Trimming cost V 0 bases and J 5 bases; bases outside gene matches: 12. CDR3 in DNA: TGTGCCAGCAGTTTATCTTATCAGGGACAGCTTACTTATGGCTACACCTTC. Protein sequence: CASSLSYQGQLTYGYTF.

V gene TRBV6-5 combines with J gene TRBJ1-4, with D unresolved. The CDR3 totals 16 residues. With 0 bases removed from V and 2 bases from J, the gap between germline ends came to 10 bases. Germline V gene lookup returns CDR1 MNHEY and CDR2 SVGAGI. CDR3 nucleotides: TGTGCCAGCAGTTACTCTGGCGTCAGGACTAATGAAAAACTGTTTTTT. Translating it yields CASSYSGVRTNEKLFF.

The chain uses TRBV2 and TRBJ1-3; D call uncertain. This CDR3 has 13 residues. Trimming removed 6 bases at V and 0 bases at J, with 6 bases between. The germline gives CDR1 SNHLY, CDR2 FYNNEI. The CDR3 region is CASRQSSGNTIYF. CDR3 sequence (DNA): TGTGCCAGCAGACAGAGCTCTGGAAACACCATATATTTT.

This chain connects TRBV6-6 to TRBJ2-1, with D possibly matching TRBD1 (5 bases). The CDR3 runs to 13 residues. V lost 5 bases and J lost 7, with 12 bases in between. Per the germline V gene, CDR1 is MNHNY and CDR2 is SVGAGI (reference sequence). CDR3 protein: CASSPTGTNEQFF. CDR3 nucleotide sequence: TGTGCCAGCAGTCCAACAGGTACTAATGAGCAGTTCTTC.

The chain's CDR3 is CASSFRQESSYNSPLHF. CDR3 nucleotides: TGTGCCAGCAGCTTCCGACAGGAAAGCTCCTATAATTCACCCCTCCACTTT. This chain joins TRBV7-8 and TRBJ1-6, with D possibly matching TRBD1 (6 bases). The CDR3 sequence is 17 residues long. Germline CDR1 reads SGHVS; CDR2 reads FQNEAQ. V was pared by 3 bases and J by 0 bases, with 12 bases between.

The chain carries TRBV7-2 and TRBJ1-3, with 8 bases that match TRBD1. CDR1 is SGHTA and CDR2 is FQGNSA in the germline V gene. After removal of 5 bases from V and 2 bases from J, the junction contained 11 bases not matched to a gene. The CDR3 is made up of 17 amino acids. In DNA form, the CDR3 reads TGTGCCAGCAGCCCGGTAGGCAGGGGGCCTGCTGGAAACACCATATATTTT. Protein: CASSPVGRGPAGNTIYF.

In this sample, this clone turned up once. The chain employs TRBV29-1 and TRBJ2-5; TRBD2 matches at 10 bases. Germline CDR1 and CDR2: SQVTM and ANQGSEA. V shed 6 bases and J 5 bases; nucleotides not matched to a gene: 15. The CDR3 totals 16 residues. The CDR3 bases are TGCAGCGTCGCAGGGGGTCAGCGGGGGGGCCAGGAGACCCAGTACTTC. Translation gives CSVAGGQRGGQETQYF.

The chain recombines TRBV24-1 with TRBJ2-1, with 12 bases identical to TRBD1. From germline, CDR1 is KGHDR and CDR2 SFDVKD. The CDR3 contains 16 residues. V dropped 3 bases and J dropped 6; count of bases not matched to a gene: 5. CDR3: CATSDVPGQGANEQFF. Here the CDR3 DNA reads TGTGCCACCAGTGATGTCCCGGGACAGGGGGCCAATGAGCAGTTCTTC.

This clone was found once. This chain uses TRBV21-1 with TRBJ2-7. TRBV21-1 is given as a pseudogene. The CDR3 totals 16 residues. The CDR3 DNA is TGTGCCAGCAGCAAGAGCAACAACGCGCACACCTACGAGCAGTACGTC. Amino acids: CASSKSNNAHTYEQYV.

The chain is built from TRBV29-1 and TRBJ2-5; perhaps TRBD1 as D (6 bases). Germline CDR1 is SQVTM and CDR2 is ANQGSEA. Trimming cost V 7 bases and J 7 bases, with 19 bases left between them. The CDR3 is made up of 13 amino acids. CDR3 DNA sequence: TGCAGCGCCGACCCGGACAGCCAGGGGACCCAGTACTTC. Protein product: CSADPDSQGTQYF. Combining the CDR3 with reference TRBV29-1 and TRBJ2-5 gives the whole variable domain SAVISQKPSRDICQRGTSLTIQCQVDSQVTMMFWYRQQPGQSLTLIATANQGSEATYESGFVIDKFPISRPNLTFSTLTVSNMSPEDSSIYLCSADPDSQGTQYFGPGTRLLVL.

V is TRBV24-1 and J is TRBJ2-1, with D possibly called TRBD1 or TRBD2 (6 bases each). The CDR3 sequence is 15 residues long. Trimming removed 3 bases from V and 6 bases from J, with 14 bases in between. CDR1 is KGHDR and CDR2 is SFDVKD in the germline V gene. CDR3 residues: CATSDAGHATNEQFF. DNA of the CDR3: TGTGCCACCAGTGATGCGGGACATGCGACCAATGAGCAGTTCTTC.